This entry describes one T cell receptor (beta chain). After extraction with the RNeasy kit, roughly 0.5 to 1 ug of the RNA was reverse transcribed using random hexamers. TCRdb recomputed calls from the immunoSEQ multiplex PCR reads with MiXCR, one row per CDR3 protein. The table lists around 80,000 distinct CDR3 sequences, around 96% of them singletons. The data belong to a study of CD8 T cells in Susac syndrome. Study in general: When blood was drawn, the patients with Susac syndrome were therapy-naive, on corticosteroids, or on intravenous immunoglobulin alone.

Trimming pared 0 bases from V and 7 bases from J, leaving 8 bases between. The CDR3 extends over 13 amino acids. Germline V gene sequence: CDR1 SGHRS, CDR2 YFSETQ. The chain employs TRBV5-1 and TRBJ1-5, with no clear D. The TCR was taken from a human donor with Susac syndrome. The sequenced sample was CD8+ T cells from PBMCs. The CDR3 here is CASSLEGLQPQHF. The DNA for the CDR3 is TGCGCCAGCAGCTTGGAGGGTTTGCAGCCCCAGCATTTT.